The TCR beta chain under discussion was sequenced for a study of OX40 agonist ivuxolimab in advanced cancers. Study information: Intravenous ivuxolimab was administered to patients every 2 weeks at 0.01 to 10 mg/kg. Earlier anti-PD-1, anti-PD-L1 or anti-CTLA-4 therapy was permitted; about 38% had received some.

CDR1 is SGDLS and CDR2 is YYNGEE in the germline V gene. V lost 3 bases, J lost 5 bases, and 11 bases stayed unmatched. The CDR3 totals 16 residues. Sequencing was performed with immunoSEQ multiplex PCR; in TCRdb, only in-frame clones are kept and a portion is missing. The repertoire consists of more than 20,000 clones, with 83% occurring once and the leading ten covering around 18%. The chain joins TRBV9 to TRBJ2-5; 9 bases are a match to TRBD1. This TCR came from an adult with an advanced solid tumor such as melanoma, head and neck, liver or kidney cancer. The sequencing used CD4+ or CD8+ T cells sorted from blood, collected in a trial of the OX40 agonist ivuxolimab. The CDR3 bases are TGTGCCAGCAGCGAACGAGCGGGACAGGGTGGGGAGACCCAGTACTTC. This translates into CASSERAGQGGETQYF.